This T cell receptor beta chain is from a study of blood T cell repertoires in COVID-19. The wider study: Acute-phase and convalescent COVID-19 samples originated in the United States, Italy and Spain. T cells, B-cell-depleted T cells, or PBMCs provided the cDNA or gDNA that served as material.

Germline V gene data show CDR1 as SGHRS and CDR2 as YFSETQ. V was trimmed by 4 bases and J by 7 bases, leaving 17 bases between them. The CDR3 loop spans 14 amino acids. As processed by the authors: From reference gene primer amplification, estimates of nucleated cell counts were derived. Profiled with immunoSEQ multiplex PCR; TCRdb holds only in-frame clones, not every one. The DNA gave D and trimming, while V, J and clone size come from that table. The table has around 65,000 clones, around 74% seen once; the top ten hold around 6%. This TCR was recovered from a woman in her fifties or sixties with active or convalescent COVID-19. The chain has TRBV5-1 and TRBJ1-2; unclear D gene. Sequencing was done on a sample of peripheral blood. The CDR3 sequence is CASSRERTTRGYTF. The DNA of the CDR3 is TGCGCCAGCAGCCGGGAAAGGACGACTCGTGGCTACACCTTC.